The rows below give T cell receptor beta chains drawn from one sample of a study of glioma-infiltrating T cells. MiXCR, run by TCRdb on the multiplex PCR reads, gives a single entry per CDR3 protein. The data hold around 100,000 distinct CDR3 sequences, with around 31% observed a single time. The sequencing input was glioma tissue, nonneoplastic brain tissue, or PBMCs (not recorded which). The source is a human donor with low-grade glioma or glioblastoma, undergoing nonglioma brain surgery, or in good health (not recorded which). The CDR3 runs from the conserved cysteine through the conserved F or W. Each record gives: CDR3 protein, V gene, D gene, J gene, clone size. A D gene is named only where the DNA matches it firmly. Only some rows state a clone size, as once, few, many or a class for expanded clones.

CDR3 protein: CASSSQFGQAYEQYF; V gene: TRBV11-2; D gene: TRBD1; J gene: TRBJ2-7; clone size: many
CDR3 protein: CATSGGPGVTDTQYF; V gene: TRBV15; D gene: .; J gene: TRBJ2-3; clone size: many
CDR3 protein: CASTQHNEQFF; V gene: TRBV6-1; D gene: .; J gene: TRBJ2-1; clone size: many
CDR3 protein: CASSLTRAGGSDTQYF; V gene: TRBV4-1; D gene: .; J gene: TRBJ2-3; clone size: .
CDR3 protein: CASSRDFQETQYF; V gene: TRBV12-3/TRBV12-4; D gene: .; J gene: TRBJ2-5; clone size: many
CDR3 protein: CASGDRVDQPQHF; V gene: TRBV6-1; D gene: TRBD1; J gene: TRBJ1-5; clone size: many
CDR3 protein: CASSSLAGASTDTQYF; V gene: TRBV11-2; D gene: TRBD2; J gene: TRBJ2-3; clone size: .
CDR3 protein: CASTRTSSYNEQFF; V gene: TRBV2; D gene: TRBD2; J gene: TRBJ2-1; clone size: .
CDR3 protein: CASSQDPKRVGREKLFF; V gene: TRBV14; D gene: .; J gene: TRBJ1-4; clone size: .
CDR3 protein: CASSPARGGSDAFF; V gene: TRBV4-3; D gene: .; J gene: TRBJ1-1; clone size: many
CDR3 protein: CSARIGSDTQYF; V gene: TRBV20-1; D gene: .; J gene: TRBJ2-3; clone size: .
CDR3 protein: CASSFRDTSGNTIYF; V gene: TRBV12-3/TRBV12-4; D gene: .; J gene: TRBJ1-3; clone size: .
CDR3 protein: CASSESWGNYGYTF; V gene: TRBV7-2; D gene: .; J gene: TRBJ1-2; clone size: many
CDR3 protein: CASRTGVINTEAFF; V gene: TRBV12-3/TRBV12-4; D gene: .; J gene: TRBJ1-1; clone size: many
CDR3 protein: CASSVGGAEQFF; V gene: TRBV27; D gene: .; J gene: TRBJ2-1; clone size: few
CDR3 protein: CASSSQETQYF; V gene: TRBV7-2; D gene: .; J gene: TRBJ2-5; clone size: many
CDR3 protein: CASSLAADNPGNTIYF; V gene: TRBV7-2; D gene: .; J gene: TRBJ1-3; clone size: once
CDR3 protein: CASSFPERANYGYTF; V gene: TRBV19; D gene: .; J gene: TRBJ1-2; clone size: once
CDR3 protein: CASSPNGGSTDTQYF; V gene: TRBV4-3; D gene: .; J gene: TRBJ2-3; clone size: many
CDR3 protein: CASSSKACTEAFF; V gene: TRBV4-3; D gene: .; J gene: TRBJ1-1; clone size: .
CDR3 protein: CASSHFGRGETQYF; V gene: TRBV7-2; D gene: .; J gene: TRBJ2-5; clone size: many
CDR3 protein: CASSKQGASTEAFF; V gene: TRBV6-1; D gene: TRBD1; J gene: TRBJ1-1; clone size: many
CDR3 protein: CASSLTRGYTF; V gene: TRBV28; D gene: .; J gene: TRBJ1-2; clone size: many
CDR3 protein: CASIGRGLYNEQFF; V gene: TRBV19; D gene: .; J gene: TRBJ2-1; clone size: .
CDR3 protein: CAWSRAAGDGYTF; V gene: TRBV30; D gene: .; J gene: TRBJ1-2; clone size: .
CDR3 protein: CASSYPGGSRGAQYF; V gene: TRBV6-6; D gene: TRBD2; J gene: TRBJ2-3; clone size: many
CDR3 protein: CAIGAGTGGIEAFF; V gene: TRBV10-3; D gene: TRBD1; J gene: TRBJ1-1; clone size: many
CDR3 protein: CASSRQAMNTGELFF; V gene: TRBV2; D gene: .; J gene: TRBJ2-2; clone size: few
CDR3 protein: CASTPWLAGGPATRQFF; V gene: TRBV27; D gene: TRBD2; J gene: TRBJ2-1; clone size: many
CDR3 protein: CASKTSGYEQYF; V gene: TRBV6-1; D gene: TRBD2; J gene: TRBJ2-7; clone size: many
CDR3 protein: CASSLRGGDYGYTF; V gene: TRBV7-2; D gene: TRBD1; J gene: TRBJ1-2; clone size: many
CDR3 protein: CSASREPLGNQPQHF; V gene: TRBV20-1; D gene: .; J gene: TRBJ1-5; clone size: many
CDR3 protein: CASSPGTFYNEQFF; V gene: TRBV5-4; D gene: .; J gene: TRBJ2-1; clone size: .
CDR3 protein: CASSLAGADTQYF; V gene: TRBV7-2; D gene: .; J gene: TRBJ2-3; clone size: many
CDR3 protein: CASSEAWGQGSRGYNF; V gene: TRBV6-1; D gene: .; J gene: TRBJ1-2; clone size: .
CDR3 protein: CAGGIKTTDTQYF; V gene: TRBV7-9; D gene: .; J gene: TRBJ2-3; clone size: many
CDR3 protein: CASSLELSSYEQYF; V gene: TRBV7-2; D gene: .; J gene: TRBJ2-7; clone size: many
CDR3 protein: CASSLGSENIQYF; V gene: TRBV5-1; D gene: .; J gene: TRBJ2-4; clone size: .
CDR3 protein: CASSFFPNTEAFF; V gene: TRBV11-2; D gene: .; J gene: TRBJ1-1; clone size: .
CDR3 protein: CASSLVSRNAYNEQFF; V gene: TRBV7-6; D gene: .; J gene: TRBJ2-1; clone size: few
CDR3 protein: CASSRTRASTMNTEAFF; V gene: TRBV5-5; D gene: .; J gene: TRBJ1-1; clone size: few
CDR3 protein: CASRETGTGQFF; V gene: TRBV2; D gene: .; J gene: TRBJ2-1; clone size: few